The clone carrying this TCR beta chain was detected many times. Antigen: not known. Amplification yielded TCR beta CDR3 regions, with RNA transcripts as the source. The HTBI primer set served for first-round RT-PCR of the TCR CDR3. MiXCR was run by TCRdb on the multiplex PCR reads, yielding one entry per CDR3 protein. Here the sample spans 200,000 to 300,000 distinct CDR3 sequences, 15% to 20% being singletons. The data belong to a study of T cells in Graves' hyperthyroidism and ophthalmopathy. Study-level points and caveats: The majority of expanded thyroid clonotypes above 0.001 also appeared in blood.

Looked up from germline, CDR1 is SGHTA and CDR2 is FQGNSA. The CDR3 spans 11 residues. V shed 11 bases and J 8 bases; nucleotides not matched to a gene: 7. Clinical Activity Scores of at least 3, NOSPECS grades of at least 4 and durations under 3 months characterized ophthalmopathy patients. Diagnostic decisions used clinical symptoms, serum thyroxine and TRAb, thyroid ultrasound and orbital computed tomography. The TCR comes from a woman aged 18-35 years with Graves' ophthalmopathy. Sequencing was performed on blood. The chain couples TRBV7-2 to TRBJ2-3; TRBD2 matches at 7 bases. The CDR3 DNA reads TGTGCCGTTATGGGGGGGGTTACGCAGTATTTT. This sequence encodes CAVMGGVTQYF.